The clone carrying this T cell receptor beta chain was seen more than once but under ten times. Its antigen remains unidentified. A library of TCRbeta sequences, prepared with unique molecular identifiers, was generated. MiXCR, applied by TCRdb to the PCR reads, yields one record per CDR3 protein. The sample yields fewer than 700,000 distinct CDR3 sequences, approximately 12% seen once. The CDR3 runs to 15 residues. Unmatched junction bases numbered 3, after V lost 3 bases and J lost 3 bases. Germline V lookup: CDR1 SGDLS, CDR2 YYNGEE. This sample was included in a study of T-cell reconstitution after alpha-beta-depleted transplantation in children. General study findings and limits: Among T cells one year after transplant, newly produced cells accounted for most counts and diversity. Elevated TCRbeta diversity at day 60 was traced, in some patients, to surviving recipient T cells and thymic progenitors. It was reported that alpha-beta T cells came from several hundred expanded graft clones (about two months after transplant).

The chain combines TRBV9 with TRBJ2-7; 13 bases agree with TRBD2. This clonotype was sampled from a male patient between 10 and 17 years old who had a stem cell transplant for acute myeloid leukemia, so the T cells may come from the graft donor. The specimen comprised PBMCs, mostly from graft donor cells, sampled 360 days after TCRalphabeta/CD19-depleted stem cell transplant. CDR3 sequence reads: CASSAGLAGIYEQYF. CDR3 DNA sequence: TGTGCCAGCAGCGCGGGACTAGCGGGAATCTACGAGCAGTACTTC.